Below, 7 T cell receptor beta chains from the same sample are listed, as sequenced in a study of blood T cell repertoires in COVID-19. Assay used: immunoSEQ multiplex PCR; TCRdb lists only in-frame clones, some missing. The data contain some 80,000 clones, about 78% of them singletons. Material for sequencing was peripheral blood. These receptors originate from a man in his sixties with COVID-19, enrolled during active disease.

In this sample, this clone turned up once. This chain uses TRBV4-1 with TRBJ2-7; TRBD1 agrees at 7 bases. CDR3 length: 15 residues. The ends lost 1 base at V and 3 bases at J; junction bases unmatched: 6. Germline assignment: CDR1 MGHRA and CDR2 YSYEKL. The CDR3 nucleotides are TGCGCCAGCAGCCAAGGGACAGGAAAGTACTACGAGCAGTACTTC. Its protein product is CASSQGTGKYYEQYF.

The chain uses TRBV5-1 and TRBJ1-2; 10 nucleotides line up with TRBD1. Germline lookup yields CDR1 SGHRS and CDR2 YFSETQ. Trimming took 0 bases from V and 4 from J; bases not matched to a gene: 9. The CDR3 spans 17 residues. CDR3 amino acids: CASSLEQPGQGIYGYTF. The CDR3 DNA follows: TGCGCCAGCAGCTTGGAACAACCGGGACAGGGGATCTATGGCTACACCTTC.

The chain employs TRBV19 and TRBJ1-5; D is unresolved. CDR1 is LNHDA and CDR2 is SQIVND in the germline V gene (reference sequence). The CDR3 contains 15 residues. V was trimmed by 3 bases and J by 1 base, leaving 10 bases between them. CDR3 loop: CASSIHRRSNQPQHF. CDR3 bases: TGTGCCAGTAGTATCCACAGAAGGAGCAATCAGCCCCAGCATTTT.

The chain combines TRBV2 with TRBJ2-3; weak D call: TRBD2 (5 bases). Trimming stripped 2 bases from V and 1 base from J, with 10 bases between. CDR3 length: 15 amino acids. Germline V lookup: CDR1 SNHLY, CDR2 FYNNEI. The CDR3 region has the DNA TGTGCCAGCAGTGAATGGGAGAGGGGCACAGATACGCAGTATTTT. It codes for CASSEWERGTDTQYF.

The rearrangement links TRBV19 to TRBJ2-7; tentative D call: TRBD2 (8 bases). Germline assignment: CDR1 LNHDA and CDR2 SQIVND (reference sequence). V lost 5 bases, J lost 2 bases, and 16 bases lay in between. This CDR3 contains 15 residues. The CDR3 DNA sequence: TGTGCCAGTAGTGCCGGGGGGGACAGTACCTACGAGCAGTACTTC. Protein: CASSAGGDSTYEQYF.

The chain combines TRBV7-9 with TRBJ2-1; D is ambiguous. The germline V and J ends were trimmed by 6 bases and 8 bases, with 5 bases remaining between them. The germline gives CDR1 SEHNR, CDR2 FQNEAQ (reference sequence). The CDR3 sequence is 10 residues long. The CDR3 nucleotides are TGTGCCAGCAGTTCTTATGAGCAGTTCTTC. It encodes CASSSYEQFF.

The chain is built from TRBV6-5 and TRBJ2-1; maybe TRBD1 (8 bases). The germline gives CDR1 MNHEY, CDR2 SVGAGI. V lost 7 bases and J lost 4, with 17 bases in between. This CDR3 comprises 15 residues. The CDR3 coding sequence is TGTGCCAGCATAGCGGTACAGGGGGGGTACAATGAGCAGTTCTTC. It is translated as CASIAVQGGYNEQFF.